This T cell receptor (beta chain) appears in the sequencing data of a study of T cell clones after liver transplantation. Overall study context: Tolerance: complete withdrawal held at least one year, liver enzymes staying within twice normal. Study conclusions and caveats: Conclusions were preliminary, with small, heterogeneous patient groups. Rather than being deleted, graft donor-reactive T cells may have moved into the graft.

The germline gives CDR1 SGHTS, CDR2 YDEGEE. The CDR3 contains 15 residues. Trimming took 1 base from V and 0 from J, leaving 10 bases between them. In regard to this clone: Its antigen is unidentified.

Method: immunoSEQ multiplex PCR; TCRdb's copy keeps in-frame clones and lacks some. The profile shows approximately 71,000 clones, 80% to 95% of them singletons. The sequence was obtained from a human patient who received a liver transplant. Part of the T cell pool may stem from the graft donor. The chain joins TRBV5-8 to TRBJ1-2; D gene ambiguous. The material sequenced was CD4+ T cells from blood, taken nearly 26 months after liver transplant. CDR3 residues: CASSLTGLSNYGYTF. The CDR3 bases are TGTGCCAGCAGCTTGACGGGGTTGTCTAACTATGGCTACACCTTC.